This TCR beta chain comes out of a study of regulatory T cells in long-lasting Graves disease. Time point in this sample: newly diagnosed GD, antithyroid drugs for less than 3 months. TCR sequences were obtained from RNA taken from PBMCs. Staff drew around 10 milliliters of peripheral blood into EDTA tubes. This clonotype was seen a few times. The TCR beta library used iRepertoire HTBI primers with Arm-PCR amplification of CDR3. TCRdb called the multiplex PCR reads again in MiXCR, with one record for every CDR3 protein. The data contain about 560,000 distinct CDR3 sequences, about 16% of them seen just once; the ten biggest clones take up around 12%. The germline gives CDR1 SGHTA, CDR2 FQGTGA. Trimming removed 2 bases from V and 7 bases from J; junction bases left unmatched: 11. This CDR3 has 16 residues. This same sample was also part of a study on T cells in Graves' hyperthyroidism and ophthalmopathy.

The V gene is TRBV7-3, the J gene TRBJ2-1; 7 bases agree with TRBD2. This TCR derives from a young man with Graves disease. The material was peripheral blood mononuclear cells (PBMCs), obtained at new diagnosis, from a patient treated with antithyroid drugs. The CDR3 region has the DNA TGTGCCAGCAGCTTATTACCGGTGGGAGGGCCGAATGAGCAGTTCTTC. Translation gives CASSLLPVGGPNEQFF.